The T cell receptor (beta chain) described here comes from a study of blood T cell repertoires in COVID-19. About the research overall: Samples taken during acute and convalescent COVID-19 were collected in the United States, Italy and Spain.

As originally analysed: Scientists estimated how many nucleated cells there were by amplifying reference gene primers. Assay used: immunoSEQ multiplex PCR; TCRdb lists only in-frame clones, some missing. The DNA was the basis for D and trimming; V, J and clone size are from that table. Here the sample spans fewer than 250,000 clones, roughly 86% being singletons. Patients of the Seattle cohort, enrolled during active infection, were followed longitudinally. Unmatched junction bases numbered 3, after V lost 5 bases and J lost 1 base. CDR1 SGHAT and CDR2 FQNNGV come from the germline V gene. There are 14 residues in the CDR3.

The rearrangement joins TRBV11-2 to TRBJ1-1; TRBD1 matches at 8 bases. This TCR was recovered from a woman older than 75 with COVID-19, enrolled during active disease. Sequenced material: peripheral blood. The CDR3 DNA sequence: TGTGCCAGCAGCCCCGACAGGGGGAACACTGAAGCTTTCTTT. It specifies CASSPDRGNTEAFF.